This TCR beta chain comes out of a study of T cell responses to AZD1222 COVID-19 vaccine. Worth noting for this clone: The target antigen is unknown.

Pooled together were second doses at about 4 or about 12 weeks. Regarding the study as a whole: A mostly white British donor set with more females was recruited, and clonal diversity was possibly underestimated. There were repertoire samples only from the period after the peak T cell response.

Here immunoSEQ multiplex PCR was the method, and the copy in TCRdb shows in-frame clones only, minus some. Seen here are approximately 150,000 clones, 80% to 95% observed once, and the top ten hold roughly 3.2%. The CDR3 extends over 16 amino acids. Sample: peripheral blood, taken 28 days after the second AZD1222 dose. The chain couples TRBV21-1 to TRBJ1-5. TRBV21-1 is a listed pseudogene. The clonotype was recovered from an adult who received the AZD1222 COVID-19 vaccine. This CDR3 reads CASVVPDGVSNQPQHF. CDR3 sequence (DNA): TGTGCCAGCGTCGTCCCGGACGGGGTAAGCAATCAGCCCCAGCATTTT.